This T cell receptor (beta chain) was observed in a study of T cells in Graves' hyperthyroidism and ophthalmopathy. The V gene's germline CDR1 is MDHEN and CDR2 SYDVKM. Trimming took off 8 bases at V and 3 bases at J, with 11 bases between the two ends. The length of the CDR3 is 12 residues. The source material, RNA transcripts, was used to amplify TCR beta CDR3 regions. In the first-round RT-PCR of the TCR CDR3, the HTBI primer set was used. From the multiplex PCR reads, TCRdb called clonotypes with MiXCR, one entry per CDR3 protein. The table records more than 350,000 distinct CDR3 sequences, roughly 15% of them present only once. The study, taken as a whole, reports: Blood also held most thyroid clonotypes expanded beyond 0.001.

This clonotype has only a few counts. Its cognate antigen is unknown. Diagnosis rested on symptoms, serum thyroxine and TRAb, thyroid ultrasound, and orbital computed tomography. The sequence was obtained from an older woman with Graves' ophthalmopathy. The chain couples TRBV28 to TRBJ2-7; D unclear. The sequenced material came from blood. The CDR3 protein is CASGRGDYEQYF. In nucleotides, the CDR3 is TGTGCCAGCGGCCGAGGAGACTACGAGCAGTACTTC.